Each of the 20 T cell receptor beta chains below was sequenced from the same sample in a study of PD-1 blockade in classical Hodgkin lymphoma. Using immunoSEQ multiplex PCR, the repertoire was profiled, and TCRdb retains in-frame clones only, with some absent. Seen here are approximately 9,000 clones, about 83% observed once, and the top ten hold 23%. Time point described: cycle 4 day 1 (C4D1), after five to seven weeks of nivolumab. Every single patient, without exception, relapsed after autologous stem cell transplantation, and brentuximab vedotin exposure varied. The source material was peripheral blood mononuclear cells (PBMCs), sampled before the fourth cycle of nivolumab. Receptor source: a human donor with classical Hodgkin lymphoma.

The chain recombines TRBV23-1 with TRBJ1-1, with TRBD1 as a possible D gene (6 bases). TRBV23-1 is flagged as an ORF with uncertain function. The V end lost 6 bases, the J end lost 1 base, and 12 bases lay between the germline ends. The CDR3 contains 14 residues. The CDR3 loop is CASRSQGTNTEAFF. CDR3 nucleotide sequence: TGCGCCAGCAGAAGTCAGGGGACGAACACTGAAGCTTTCTTT.

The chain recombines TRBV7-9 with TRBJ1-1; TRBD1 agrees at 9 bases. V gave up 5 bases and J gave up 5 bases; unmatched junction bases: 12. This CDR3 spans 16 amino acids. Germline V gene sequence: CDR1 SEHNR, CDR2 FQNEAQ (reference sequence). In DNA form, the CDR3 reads TGTGCCAGCAGCCCAACATACAGGGGGCGAGGGACTGAAGCTTTCTTT. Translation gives CASSPTYRGRGTEAFF. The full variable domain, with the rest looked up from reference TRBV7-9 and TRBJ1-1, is DTGVSQNPRHKITKRGQNVTFRCDPISEHNRLYWYRQTLGQGPEFLTYFQNEAQLEKSRLLSDRFSAERPKGSFSTLEIQRTEQGDSAMYLCASSPTYRGRGTEAFFGQGTRLTVV.

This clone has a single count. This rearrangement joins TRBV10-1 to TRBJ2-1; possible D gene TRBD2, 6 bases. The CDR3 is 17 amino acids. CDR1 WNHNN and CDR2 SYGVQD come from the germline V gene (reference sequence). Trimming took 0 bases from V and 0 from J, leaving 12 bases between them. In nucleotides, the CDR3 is TGCGCCAGCAGTGAGTCGGGACTGGGGAGCTCCTACAATGAGCAGTTCTTC. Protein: CASSESGLGSSYNEQFF.

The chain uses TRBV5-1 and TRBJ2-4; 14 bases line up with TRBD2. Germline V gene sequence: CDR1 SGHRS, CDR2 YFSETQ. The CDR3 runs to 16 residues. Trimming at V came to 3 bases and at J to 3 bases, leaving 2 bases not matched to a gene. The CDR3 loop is CASSSGLAGGKNIQYF. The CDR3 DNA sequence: TGCGCCAGCAGCTCCGGACTAGCGGGGGGCAAAAACATTCAGTACTTC.

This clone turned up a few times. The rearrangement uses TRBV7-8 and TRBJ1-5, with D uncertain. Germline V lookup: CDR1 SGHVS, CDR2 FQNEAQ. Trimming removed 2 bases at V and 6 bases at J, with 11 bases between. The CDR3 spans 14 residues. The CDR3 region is CASSLRDLGQPQHF. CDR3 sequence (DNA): TGTGCCAGCAGCTTAAGGGATTTGGGTCAGCCCCAGCATTTT.

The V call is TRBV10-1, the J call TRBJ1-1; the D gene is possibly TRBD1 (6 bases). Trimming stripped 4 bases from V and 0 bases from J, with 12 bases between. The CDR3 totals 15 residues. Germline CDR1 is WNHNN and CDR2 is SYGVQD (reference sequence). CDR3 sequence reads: CASSAFQGLNTEAFF. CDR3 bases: TGCGCCAGCAGTGCCTTCCAGGGGCTGAACACTGAAGCTTTCTTT.

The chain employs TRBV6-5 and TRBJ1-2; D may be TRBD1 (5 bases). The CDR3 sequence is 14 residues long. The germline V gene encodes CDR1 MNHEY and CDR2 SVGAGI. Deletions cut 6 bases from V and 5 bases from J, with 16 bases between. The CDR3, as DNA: TGTGCCAGCAGGCCTTCCGGGACCTCGTATGGCTACACCTTC. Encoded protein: CASRPSGTSYGYTF.

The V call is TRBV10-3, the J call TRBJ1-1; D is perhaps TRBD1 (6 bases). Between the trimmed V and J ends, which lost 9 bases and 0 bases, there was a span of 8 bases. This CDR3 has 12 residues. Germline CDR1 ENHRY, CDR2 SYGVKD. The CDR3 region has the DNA TGTGCCATGGGGGCTTTGAACACTGAAGCTTTCTTT. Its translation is CAMGALNTEAFF.

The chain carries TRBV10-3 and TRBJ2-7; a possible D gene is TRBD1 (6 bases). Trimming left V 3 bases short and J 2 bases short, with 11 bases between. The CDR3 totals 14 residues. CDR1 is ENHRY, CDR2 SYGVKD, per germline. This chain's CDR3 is CAISEPRGTYEQYF. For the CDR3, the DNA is TGTGCCATCAGTGAACCTAGGGGGACCTACGAGCAGTACTTC.

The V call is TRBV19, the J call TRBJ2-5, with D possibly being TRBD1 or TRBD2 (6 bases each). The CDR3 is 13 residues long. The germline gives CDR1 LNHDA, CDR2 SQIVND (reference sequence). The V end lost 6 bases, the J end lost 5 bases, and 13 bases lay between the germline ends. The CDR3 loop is CASRQGGGETQYF. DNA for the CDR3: TGTGCCAGTAGACAGGGAGGCGGGGAGACCCAGTACTTC.

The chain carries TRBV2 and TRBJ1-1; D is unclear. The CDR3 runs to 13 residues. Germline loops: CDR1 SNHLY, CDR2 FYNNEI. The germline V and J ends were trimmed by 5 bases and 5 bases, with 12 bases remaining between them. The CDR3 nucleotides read TGTGCCAGCAGTCTGGACGCCTGGACTGAAGCTTTCTTT. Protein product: CASSLDAWTEAFF.

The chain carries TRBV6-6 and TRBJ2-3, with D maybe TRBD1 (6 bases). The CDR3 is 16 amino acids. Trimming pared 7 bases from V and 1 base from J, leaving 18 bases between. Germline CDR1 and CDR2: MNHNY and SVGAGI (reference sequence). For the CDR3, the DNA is TGTGCCAGCACCCAACGGACAGCCGGTGGCACAGATACGCAGTATTTT. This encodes CASTQRTAGGTDTQYF.

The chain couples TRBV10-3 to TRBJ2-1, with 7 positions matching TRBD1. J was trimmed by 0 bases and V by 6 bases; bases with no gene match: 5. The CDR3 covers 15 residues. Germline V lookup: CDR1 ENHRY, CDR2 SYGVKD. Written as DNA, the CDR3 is TGTGCCATCAGAGGGACAGAAAGCTCCTACAATGAGCAGTTCTTC. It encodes CAIRGTESSYNEQFF.

This chain's CDR3 is CASSAGGIQETQYF. In DNA form, the CDR3 reads TGTGCCAGCAGCGCCGGTGGGATTCAAGAGACCCAGTACTTC. The chain is built from TRBV9 and TRBJ2-5; D gene ambiguous. This CDR3 has 14 amino acids. Germline CDR1 is SGDLS and CDR2 is YYNGEE. V was pared by 3 bases and J by 2 bases, with 11 bases between.

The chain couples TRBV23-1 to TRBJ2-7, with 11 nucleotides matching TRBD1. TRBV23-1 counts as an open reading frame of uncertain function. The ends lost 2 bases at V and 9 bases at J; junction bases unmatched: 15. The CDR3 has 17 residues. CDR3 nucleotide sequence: TGCGCCAGCAGTCAACGCGGCAGGACAGGGGGCGATAATGGGCAGTACTTC. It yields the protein CASSQRGRTGGDNGQYF.

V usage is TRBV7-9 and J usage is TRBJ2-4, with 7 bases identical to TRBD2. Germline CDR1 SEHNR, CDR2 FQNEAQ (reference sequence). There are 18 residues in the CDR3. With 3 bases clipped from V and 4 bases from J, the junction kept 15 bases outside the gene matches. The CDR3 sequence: CASSFDGLGLGGKNIQYF. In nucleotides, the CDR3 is TGTGCCAGCAGCTTCGACGGACTAGGACTGGGGGGGAAAAACATTCAGTACTTC.

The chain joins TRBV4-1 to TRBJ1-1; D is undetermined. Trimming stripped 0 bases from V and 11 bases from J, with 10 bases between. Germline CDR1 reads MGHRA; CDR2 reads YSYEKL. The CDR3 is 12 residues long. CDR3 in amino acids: CASSQEVGGAFF. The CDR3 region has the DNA TGCGCCAGCAGCCAAGAAGTGGGTGGGGCTTTCTTT.

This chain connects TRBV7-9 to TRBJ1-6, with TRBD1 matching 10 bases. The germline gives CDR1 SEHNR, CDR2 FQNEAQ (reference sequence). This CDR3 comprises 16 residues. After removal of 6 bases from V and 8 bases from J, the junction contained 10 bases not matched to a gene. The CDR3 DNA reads TGTGCCAGCAGATCACTGACAGGGGGCTTTGATTCACCCCTCCACTTT. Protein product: CASRSLTGGFDSPLHF.

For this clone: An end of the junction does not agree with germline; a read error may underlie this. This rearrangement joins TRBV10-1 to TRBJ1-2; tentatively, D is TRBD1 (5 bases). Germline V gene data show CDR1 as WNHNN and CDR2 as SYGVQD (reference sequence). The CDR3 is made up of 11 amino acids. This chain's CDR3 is CASSGGRGLYF. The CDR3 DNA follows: TGCGCCAGCAGTGGAGGAAGGGGACTCTACTTC.

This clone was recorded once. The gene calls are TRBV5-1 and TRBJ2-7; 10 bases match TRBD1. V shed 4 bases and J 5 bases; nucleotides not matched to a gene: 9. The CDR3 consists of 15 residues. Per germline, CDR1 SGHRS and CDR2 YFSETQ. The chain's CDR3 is CASSGPGDRGHEQYF. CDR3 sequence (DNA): TGCGCCAGCAGCGGTCCCGGGGACAGGGGACACGAGCAGTACTTC.